The source of this TCR beta chain is a study of cytomegalovirus exposure and HLA in healthy donors. General observations from the study: Rare sequences made up most TCRs, while some public TCRs were found in many donors. Prior analysis indicated that the majority of TCR beta V segments exhibited productivity approximately 90% or approximately 30% of the time.

Amplification used 60 Vbeta primers and 13 Jbeta primers. The data were produced by immunoSEQ multiplex PCR, yet TCRdb's version contains in-frame clones alone and is incomplete. The data contain roughly 38,000 clones, less than 85% of them seen just once; the ten biggest clones take up approximately 8%. Trimming left V 4 bases short and J 4 bases short, with 12 bases between. The CDR3 spans 14 residues. Germline-derived CDR1 and CDR2 are LNHDA and SQIVND (reference sequence). To note about this clone: Its antigen is as yet unknown.

This receptor was identified in a woman in her 30s in good health and CMV-seropositive. Sequencing used PBMCs. This rearrangement joins TRBV19 to TRBJ2-3; no firm D call. The CDR3 loop reads CASSRAYPPDTQYF. DNA of the CDR3: TGTGCCAGTAGTAGAGCCTACCCCCCAGATACGCAGTATTTT.